This is a list of T cell receptor beta chains from one sample in a study of T cell responses to AZD1222 COVID-19 vaccine. Profiled with immunoSEQ multiplex PCR; TCRdb holds only in-frame clones, not every one. This table holds some 110,000 clones, over 75% found once. The starting material was peripheral blood, obtained on day 0 of AZD1222 vaccination. The receptors stem from an adult in good health. The CDR3 runs from the conserved cysteine through the conserved F or W. The D gene is left open where the match is weak. Clone size is not always given. Where it is, it says once, few, many or a class for expanded clones.

v_gene,j_gene,abundance,d_gene,CDR3nt,CDR3aa
TRBV19,TRBJ2-1,-,TRBD2,TGTGCCAGTAGTTCGGGTTCTTGGACTAGCGGGAGCTACAATGAGCAGTTCTTC,CASSSGSWTSGSYNEQFF
TRBV19,TRBJ1-5,-,TRBD1,TGTGCCAGCGACCAGACAGGGGGCAATCAGCCCCAGCATTTT,CASDQTGGNQPQHF
TRBV6-5,TRBJ1-4,once,TRBD1,TGTGCCAGCAGCAGAACCGGGACAGGGGGAGAAAAACTGTTTTTT,CASSRTGTGGEKLFF
TRBV6-5,TRBJ1-5,-,-,TGTGCCAGCAGTTACACAGTAGGCCACAATCAGCCCCAGCATTTT,CASSYTVGHNQPQHF
TRBV28,TRBJ1-1,-,TRBD1,TGTGCCAGCAGTTTTCACAGGGGGCTAGGGGACACTGAAGCTTTCTTT,CASSFHRGLGDTEAFF
TRBV5-4,TRBJ2-6,-,TRBD1,TGTGCCAGCAGCTTGAACAGGGGGCTTGGTGGGGCCAACGTCCTGACTTTC,CASSLNRGLGGANVLTF
TRBV7-9,TRBJ2-3,-,-,TGTGCCAGCAGCCCCGGGGCATTCAAAGATACGCAGTATTTT,CASSPGAFKDTQYF
TRBV6-6,TRBJ2-7,-,TRBD1,TGTGCCAGCAGTTATAACCCGACAGGGGGCTACGAGCAGTACTTC,CASSYNPTGGYEQYF
TRBV3-1/TRBV3-2,TRBJ1-5,-,-,TGTGCCAGCAGCCCAGGGCAGGGGTGGGACAATCAGCCCCAGCATTTT,CASSPGQGWDNQPQHF
TRBV11-3,TRBJ2-2,-,-,TGTGCCAGCAGCTTAGGGGTGGAAAACACCGGGGAGCTGTTTTTT,CASSLGVENTGELFF
TRBV13,TRBJ2-5,-,-,TGTGCCAGCAGCCCCGGTCCGGCGCCCCAGTACTTC,CASSPGPAPQYF
TRBV29-1,TRBJ2-7,-,-,TGCAGCGTTTTGGACCGGAGCTCCTACGAGCAGTACTTC,CSVLDRSSYEQYF
TRBV29-1,TRBJ1-2,-,-,TGCAGCGTTGAGGCAGGGGCAAGCTATGGCTACACCTTC,CSVEAGASYGYTF
TRBV28,TRBJ2-3,few,TRBD2,TGTGCCAGCAGCCCAGGAGGGCCGCGGGAGGGGTCAGATACGCAGTATTTT,CASSPGGPREGSDTQYF
TRBV5-6,TRBJ1-5,-,-,TGTGCCAGCAGCATCTGGAGGTATAGCAATCAGCCCCAGCATTTT,CASSIWRYSNQPQHF
TRBV6-4,TRBJ2-1,-,TRBD2,TGTGCCAGCAGTGTATTAGCGGGGGCCAACAATGAGCAGTTCTTC,CASSVLAGANNEQFF
TRBV19,TRBJ1-6,many,-,TGTGCCAGTAGTATTGGCCGAACAGGGAGTCGATCACCCCTCCACTTT,CASSIGRTGSRSPLHF
TRBV9,TRBJ2-7,-,-,TGTGCCAGCAGCGTAGGCTCCTCCTACGAGCAGTACTTC,CASSVGSSYEQYF
TRBV29-1,TRBJ1-2,-,-,TGCAGCGTTGAAAGGGGGGGGAGCTATGGCTACACCTTC,CSVERGGSYGYTF
TRBV6-5,TRBJ1-5,few,-,TGTGCCAGCAGTCGGGACAAGTTCAATCAGCCCCAGCATTTT,CASSRDKFNQPQHF
TRBV2,TRBJ2-3,-,TRBD2,TGTGCCAGCAGGACAACTAGCGGGGGGGCCAGAGATACGCAGTATTTT,CASRTTSGGARDTQYF
TRBV4-1,TRBJ1-4,-,TRBD1,TGCGCCAGCAGCCAAGGGACAGGAGAAAAACTGTTTTTT,CASSQGTGEKLFF
TRBV5-1,TRBJ2-7,-,-,TGCGCCAGCAGCTTGGGCTACGAGCAGTACTTC,CASSLGYEQYF
TRBV7-9,TRBJ1-6,-,-,TGTGCCAGCAGCTTGGGCCCCTGGAATTCACCCCTCCACTTT,CASSLGPWNSPLHF
TRBV29-1,TRBJ2-1,-,TRBD2,TGCAGCGCCGGAAGCGGGGTGTACCCCTACAATGAGCAGTTCTTC,CSAGSGVYPYNEQFF
TRBV6-2/TRBV6-3,TRBJ1-5,-,-,TGTGCCAGCAGTCAGGGCATCGGTTTGTTTCAGCCCCAGCATTTT,CASSQGIGLFQPQHF
TRBV19,TRBJ2-7,-,-,TGTGCCAGTAGTATTAATCCTAGCCACGAGCAGTACTTC,CASSINPSHEQYF
TRBV6-5,TRBJ2-1,-,TRBD1,TGTGCCAGCAGTCCCGGCGCAGGGGGTAGCAATGAGCAGTTCTTC,CASSPGAGGSNEQFF
TRBV28,TRBJ1-5,-,-,TGTGCCAGCAGTACCTCCGCGGGGGGTCTGAGTAATCAGCCCCAGCATTTT,CASSTSAGGLSNQPQHF
TRBV5-5,TRBJ2-1,-,-,TGTGCCAGCAGCGTCAACAGGGATGAGCAGTTCTTC,CASSVNRDEQFF
TRBV5-4,TRBJ1-4,-,TRBD1,TGTGCCAGCAGCTTGTCTGCGGGACAGGGTGCTGAAAAACTGTTTTTT,CASSLSAGQGAEKLFF
TRBV11-2,TRBJ2-6,-,-,TGTGCCAGCAGCTCCTTCTCCGGGGCCAACGTCCTGACTTTC,CASSSFSGANVLTF
TRBV7-9,TRBJ1-1,-,-,TGTGCCAGCAGCTTAGGGTCCACTGAAGCTTTCTTT,CASSLGSTEAFF
TRBV6-5,TRBJ1-2,-,-,TGTGCCAGCAGTTACAAGAACGATGGCTACACCTTC,CASSYKNDGYTF
TRBV11-3,TRBJ2-1,-,-,TGTGCCAGCAGCTTTGGAGGAAGGGAGCAGTTCTTC,CASSFGGREQFF
TRBV9,TRBJ1-2,-,-,TGTGCCAGCAGCGGAGGACCTCTTCACCAAGGCGGCTACACCTTC,CASSGGPLHQGGYTF
TRBV6-5,TRBJ1-1,-,-,TGTGCCAGCAGTTACCGGGGGCGGAACACTGAAGCTTTCTTT,CASSYRGRNTEAFF
TRBV21-1,TRBJ2-7,once,-,TGTGCCAGCAGCAAAGTCCCCCGGACAGGGGGCGGGAAGGGTAACGAGCAGTACTTC,CASSKVPRTGGGKGNEQYF
TRBV19,TRBJ1-5,-,TRBD1,TGTGCCAGTAGTACTGGACAGGGAAGGCAGCCCCAGCATTTT,CASSTGQGRQPQHF
TRBV29-1,TRBJ2-5,-,TRBD2,TGCAGCGTTGAATTGAGTAGCGGGCAAGAGACCCAGTACTTC,CSVELSSGQETQYF
TRBV2,TRBJ1-5,few,TRBD1,TGTGCCAGCAGTACAAATCTTGGGACAGGGGGCCAGCCCCAGCATTTT,CASSTNLGTGGQPQHF
TRBV28,TRBJ2-5,-,-,TGTGCCAGCAGCCCTACAGGGCCCAACCAAGAGACCCAGTACTTC,CASSPTGPNQETQYF
TRBV3-1/TRBV3-2,TRBJ2-7,-,-,TGTGCCAGCAGCCTAAGTACGGGGCCAGCTTACGAGCAGTACTTC,CASSLSTGPAYEQYF
TRBV2,TRBJ2-1,-,TRBD2,TGTGCCAGCACACCGTGGGCTAGCGGAAACAATGAGCAGTTCTTC,CASTPWASGNNEQFF
TRBV2,TRBJ1-2,-,-,TGTGCCAGCACTCTAGGGGTATCCGGTGGCTACACCTTC,CASTLGVSGGYTF
TRBV5-4,TRBJ1-5,-,-,TGTGCCAGCAGCTTGGATGGGATCAATCAGCCCCAGCATTTT,CASSLDGINQPQHF
TRBV5-1,TRBJ2-1,once,-,TGCGCCAGCAGCTTGGGAGGATCCGGCGGGGCTTTCAATGAGCAGTTCTTC,CASSLGGSGGAFNEQFF
TRBV6-1,TRBJ1-3,-,-,TGTGCCAGCAGTGAAGCGGACCGATTTTTCTCTGGAAACACCATATATTTT,CASSEADRFFSGNTIYF
TRBV19,TRBJ2-2,-,TRBD2,TGTGCCAGTAGTATGCAACTAGCGGGGGACACCGGGGAGCTGTTTTTT,CASSMQLAGDTGELFF
TRBV14,TRBJ2-7,-,-,TGTGCCAGCAGCAAGAGACAGGAGTTAACCTACGAGCAGTACTTC,CASSKRQELTYEQYF